The clone carrying this T cell receptor (beta chain) is a singleton in its sample. The antigen is undetermined. The sample comes from a study of T cell responses to AZD1222 COVID-19 vaccine. The data were produced by immunoSEQ multiplex PCR, yet TCRdb's version contains in-frame clones alone and is incomplete. This table holds 150,000 to 200,000 clones, approximately 92% found once. Germline V gene sequence: CDR1 GTSNPN, CDR2 SVGIG (reference sequence). The V end was cut by 1 base, the J end by 1 base, with 13 bases between. There are 15 residues in the CDR3. Overall study findings and caveats: Unmutated regions of variants are reportedly targeted by nearly half of spike-specific TCRs. Increased Spike-specific TCR breadth and depth were observed after two AZD1222 doses. Clonal diversity was possibly underestimated; the donors were predominantly white British and more often female.

This sequence originates from an adult in good health. The source was peripheral blood, collected on day 0 of AZD1222 vaccination. V and J are TRBV30 and TRBJ1-1; D perhaps matches TRBD1 (6 bases). The CDR3 reads CAWSEERGWNTEAFF. DNA for the CDR3: TGTGCCTGGAGTGAGGAGAGGGGGTGGAACACTGAAGCTTTCTTT.